The subject of this entry is one T cell receptor beta chain. Its antigen remains unidentified. The entry originates in a study of cytomegalovirus exposure and HLA in healthy donors. The study's findings and limits: Reports showed the classifier diagnosing cytomegalovirus status with high specificity and sensitivity. Segments of the TCR beta V type were, in most cases, productive about 87% or about 30% of the time in an earlier analysis.

CDR3 size: 16 residues. The germline gives CDR1 MDHEN, CDR2 SYDVKM. Trimming took 6 bases from V and 3 from J, leaving 20 bases between them. 60 Vbeta and 13 Jbeta primers were used in PCR. TCRdb keeps only in-frame clones here, not all; method: immunoSEQ multiplex PCR. The sample's table shows 140,000 to 150,000 clones. Sequenced sample: PBMCs. The receptor was isolated from a woman in her forties or fifties in good health and CMV-seronegative. J is TRBJ1-2 and V is TRBV28; D gene uncertain. DNA of the CDR3: TGTGCCAGCAGCCCCACGGAAGGGAGGCCGCACTATGGCTACACCTTC. Translating gives CASSPTEGRPHYGYTF.